Below, 27 T cell receptor beta chains from the same sample are listed, as sequenced in a study of T cells after yellow fever vaccination. TCRdb processed the 5' RACE reads anew with MiXCR; each CDR3 protein has one entry. This table holds 200,000 to 250,000 distinct CDR3 sequences, 3% to 4% found once. The sequencing here drew on CD4+ T cells sorted from PBMCs, taken 10 days after the yellow fever booster vaccination. The receptors derive from a man in his late teens or twenties who received the YFV17D yellow fever vaccine.

The table lists this clonotype with a few counts. The chain joins TRBV18 to TRBJ2-1, with unresolved D. Looked up from germline, CDR1 is KGHSH and CDR2 is LQKENI. This CDR3 spans 12 amino acids. V lost 1 base, J lost 15 bases, and 13 bases lay in between. The CDR3: CASSPQEEQLFF. Here the CDR3 DNA reads TGTGCCAGCTCACCACAAGAAGAACAGCTGTTCTTC. Supplemented by reference TRBV18 and TRBJ2-1, the full variable domain reads NAGVMQNPRHLVRRRGQEARLRCSPMKGHSHVYWYRQLPEEGLKFMVYLQKENIIDESGMPKERFSAEFPKEGPSILRIQQVVRGDSAAYFCASSPQEEQLFFGPGTRLTVL.

The gene calls are TRBV28 and TRBJ1-2; tentatively, D is TRBD1 (6 bases). This CDR3 contains 13 residues. The germline gives CDR1 MDHEN, CDR2 SYDVKM. Trimming took 3 bases from V and 4 from J, leaving 9 bases between them. DNA for the CDR3: TGTGCCAGCAGTTTTGGGGGCGCCTATGGCTACACCTTC. It yields the protein CASSFGGAYGYTF.

The chain employs TRBV6-5 and TRBJ2-6; D may match TRBD1 or TRBD2 (5 bases each). V was cut by 10 bases and J by 0 bases, with 19 bases left in between. Germline V gene data show CDR1 as MNHEY and CDR2 as SVGAGI. The CDR3 totals 17 residues. The CDR3: CATTGLGVASGANVLTF. DNA of the CDR3: TGTGCCACCACGGGATTAGGGGTTGCCTCTGGGGCCAACGTCCTGACTTTC.

This clonotype was found many times. The genes are TRBV6-5 and TRBJ2-2; 7 bases are a match to TRBD2. CDR1 is MNHEY and CDR2 is SVGAGI in the germline V gene. The trim removed 0 bases at V and 0 bases at J, leaving 7 bases unmatched. This CDR3 has 18 amino acids. This chain's CDR3 is CASSYSSPGGSNTGELFF. CDR3 nucleotide sequence: TGTGCCAGCAGTTACTCGAGTCCCGGGGGGTCGAACACCGGGGAGCTGTTTTTT.

This chain links TRBV18 with TRBJ2-7; 7 positions match TRBD1. With 3 bases clipped from V and 0 bases from J, the junction kept 2 bases outside the gene matches. Germline V gene data show CDR1 as KGHSH and CDR2 as LQKENI. CDR3 length: 14 residues. CDR3 nucleotide sequence: TGTGCCAGCTCACCCGGACAGGTCTCCTACGAGCAGTACTTC. Translating gives CASSPGQVSYEQYF.

V is TRBV25-1 and J is TRBJ1-2; D is unresolved. The length of the CDR3 is 13 residues. Germline assignment: CDR1 MGHDK and CDR2 SYGVNS. V lost 1 base, J lost 2 bases, and 5 bases lay in between. CDR3 sequence reads: CASSELRNYGYTF. The CDR3 DNA sequence: TGTGCCAGCAGTGAATTACGGAACTATGGCTACACCTTC.

The chain recombines TRBV5-6 with TRBJ1-2; no clear D gene. The CDR3 length is 13 residues. Trimming cost V 0 bases and J 2 bases, with 5 bases left between them. CDR1 and CDR2 from the germline V gene are SGHDT and YYEEEE. The CDR3 nucleotides read TGTGCCAGCAGCTTGGTTTGGAACTATGGCTACACCTTC. Residues: CASSLVWNYGYTF.

This clonotype showed up just a few times. The genes are TRBV6-2 or TRBV6-3 and TRBJ1-5, with D possibly TRBD1 on 6 matching bases. Germline V lookup: CDR1 MNHEY, CDR2 SVGEGT. The germline V and J ends were trimmed by 8 bases and 6 bases, with 17 bases remaining between them. The CDR3 runs 14 residues. DNA for the CDR3: TGTGCCAGCGGGAACAGGGATGTCGGTCAGCCCCAGCATTTT. It encodes CASGNRDVGQPQHF.

This clonotype appeared many times. The chain carries TRBV20-1 and TRBJ2-3, with D unclear. V was clipped by 6 bases and J by 3 bases, with 16 bases between them. The CDR3 totals 14 residues. CDR1 is DFQATT and CDR2 is SNEGSKA in the germline V gene (reference sequence). The CDR3 region has the DNA TGCAGTGCCCCGGGCCCTCTCGGTACAGATACGCAGTATTTT. Its protein product is CSAPGPLGTDTQYF.

The rearrangement joins TRBV29-1 to TRBJ2-1; 10 bases map to TRBD2. This CDR3 has 14 amino acids. The J segment lost 6 bases and the V segment lost 4 bases, leaving 6 bases of the junction unmatched. The germline CDR1 and CDR2 sequences are SQVTM and ANQGSEA. CDR3 residues: CSVGKAGGPNEQFF. The CDR3 DNA reads TGCAGCGTTGGTAAAGCGGGGGGGCCCAATGAGCAGTTCTTC.

The rearrangement uses TRBV6-5 and TRBJ2-3; 7 positions match TRBD2. The CDR3 contains 17 residues. The junction had 14 bases not matched to a gene; V was cut back by 0 bases and J by 8 bases. Germline V gene lookup returns CDR1 MNHEY and CDR2 SVGAGI. The CDR3 here is CASSYSGGGGRSLTQYF. Written as DNA, the CDR3 is TGTGCCAGCAGTTACTCGGGGGGGGGAGGTCGGTCGCTTACGCAGTATTTT.

In its sample, this clonotype was seen a few times. The chain employs TRBV12-3 or TRBV12-4 and TRBJ2-7, with no clear D. There are 13 residues in the CDR3. V was shortened by 0 bases and J by 5 bases, with 8 bases between the two germline ends. The CDR3 DNA is TGTGCCAGCAGTTTAGCGGGTTCCGACGAGCAGTACTTC. This codes for CASSLAGSDEQYF.

This clonotype was counted a few times. The gene calls are TRBV20-1 and TRBJ1-4, with D unclear. The germline V gene has CDR1 DFQATT and CDR2 SNEGSKA (reference sequence). V lost 7 bases to trimming and J lost 5 bases, with 8 bases between them. CDR3 length equals 11 residues. The CDR3 region is CSVLQNEKLFF. The CDR3 nucleotides are TGCAGTGTTTTACAAAATGAAAAACTGTTTTTT.

This clonotype was detected only a few times. The chain is built from TRBV6-7 and TRBJ1-2; 7 positions agree with TRBD1. TRBV6-7 is recorded as an ORF, its role being uncertain. J lost 0 bases, V lost 7 bases, and 11 bases had no gene match. This CDR3 contains 16 residues. For the CDR3, the DNA is TGTGCCAGCACCCAAACTCGACAGGGCCCTAACTATGGCTACACCTTC. Its protein is CASTQTRQGPNYGYTF.

This clonotype was counted at least ten times. V and J are TRBV7-9 and TRBJ2-5; D is ambiguous. CDR1 SEHNR and CDR2 FQNEAQ come from the germline V gene (reference sequence). Between the trimmed V and J ends, which lost 3 bases and 3 bases, there was a span of 5 bases. The CDR3 sequence is 12 residues long. Written as DNA, the CDR3 is TGTGCCAGCAGCTTCCGTAAAGAGACCCAGTACTTC. As protein: CASSFRKETQYF.

This clonotype was seen repeatedly, ten times or more. The CDR3 nucleotides read TGTGCCAGCATCGGGATCATGAACACTGAAGCTTTCTTT. Its translation: CASIGIMNTEAFF. The chain is built from TRBV28 and TRBJ1-1; D not resolved. The V and J ends lost 7 bases and 0 bases respectively, with 9 bases between them. The CDR3 loop spans 13 amino acids. Germline V gene data show CDR1 as MDHEN and CDR2 as SYDVKM.

This clonotype was detected a few times. This chain links TRBV6-5 with TRBJ2-7; tentative D call: TRBD2 (8 bases). The germline V gene has CDR1 MNHEY and CDR2 SVGAGI. V lost 4 bases and J 0 bases, leaving 13 bases between the germline ends. The CDR3 sequence is 15 residues long. Here the CDR3 DNA reads TGTGCCAGCAGTTGGGACAGCGGGAGCTCCTACGAGCAGTACTTC. Amino acid sequence: CASSWDSGSSYEQYF.

This clonotype was recorded many times. This chain joins TRBV11-2 and TRBJ2-5; tentatively, D is TRBD2 (5 bases). The CDR3 is 14 residues long. V gave up 1 base and J gave up 4 bases, with 10 bases separating them. Germline V gene lookup returns CDR1 SGHAT and CDR2 FQNNGV. CDR3 sequence reads: CASSLGLATETQYF. Written as DNA, the CDR3 is TGTGCCAGCAGCTTAGGGCTAGCAACAGAGACCCAGTACTTC.

Only a few counts were recorded for this clonotype. The chain is built from TRBV11-2 and TRBJ2-3, with unresolved D. Germline CDR1 reads SGHAT; CDR2 reads FQNNGV. CDR3 length equals 14 residues. Trimming stripped 5 bases from V and 6 bases from J, with 15 bases between. CDR3 bases: TGTGCCAGCAGCCCGAGGCCGGGCCCTGATACGCAGTATTTT. It codes for CASSPRPGPDTQYF.

This clonotype was recorded many times. This sequence joins TRBV11-2 and TRBJ2-1, with TRBD2 matching over 8 bases. J lost 7 bases, V lost 5 bases, and 7 bases had no gene match. Germline CDR1 SGHAT, CDR2 FQNNGV. This CDR3 comprises 14 residues. The CDR3 coding sequence is TGTGCCAGCAGCCTCAGACTAGCGCGGAATGAGCAGTTCTTC. Residues: CASSLRLARNEQFF.

Only a few counts were recorded for this clonotype. In nucleotides, the CDR3 is TGTGCCAGCAGCCCCCAAGGGGGACTTCTTAACACCGGGGAGCTGTTTTTT. Translated: CASSPQGGLLNTGELFF. The chain employs TRBV7-3 and TRBJ2-2; perhaps D is TRBD1 or TRBD2 (6 bases each). CDR1 and CDR2 from the germline V gene are SGHTA and FQGTGA. The CDR3 extends over 17 amino acids. V was shortened by 5 bases and J by 2 bases, with 18 bases between the two germline ends.

The rearrangement uses TRBV7-9 and TRBJ1-3; D is ambiguous. CDR3 length: 16 residues. V was shortened by 2 bases and J by 0 bases, with 11 bases between the two germline ends. Germline CDR1 and CDR2: SEHNR and FQNEAQ (reference sequence). CDR3 sequence: CASSLSRASSGNTIYF. Written as DNA, the CDR3 is TGTGCCAGCAGCTTAAGTCGAGCCAGCTCTGGAAACACCATATATTTT. Filled out from reference TRBV7-9 and TRBJ1-3, the complete variable domain reads DTGVSQNPRHKITKRGQNVTFRCDPISEHNRLYWYRQTLGQGPEFLTYFQNEAQLEKSRLLSDRFSAERPKGSFSTLEIQRTEQGDSAMYLCASSLSRASSGNTIYFGEGSWLTVV.

This clonotype was seen ten or more times. The chain combines TRBV7-2 with TRBJ1-1; D perhaps matches TRBD1 (6 bases). Germline V gene data show CDR1 as SGHTA and CDR2 as FQGNSA. V was clipped by 7 bases and J by 4 bases, with 19 bases between them. This CDR3 is built from 15 residues. CDR3 DNA sequence: TGTGCCAGCACTCTAACCTACAGGGTGACCACTGAAGCTTTCTTT. Its translation: CASTLTYRVTTEAFF.

This clonotype was recorded at least ten times. The rearrangement links TRBV7-2 to TRBJ2-1; D is unclear. CDR3 length equals 14 residues. The germline gives CDR1 SGHTA, CDR2 FQGNSA. Trimming stripped 5 bases from V and 7 bases from J, with 15 bases between. The CDR3 spells CASSPPRTLNEQFF. The CDR3 bases are TGTGCCAGCAGCCCGCCGAGGACCCTGAATGAGCAGTTCTTC. The full variable domain, its missing parts supplied by reference TRBV7-2 and TRBJ2-1, is GAGVSQSPSNKVTEKGKDVELRCDPISGHTALYWYRQSLGQGLEFLIYFQGNSAPDKSGLPSDRFSAERTGGSVSTLTIQRTQQEDSAVYLCASSPPRTLNEQFFGPGTRLTVL.

In this sample, this clonotype turned up many times. This chain uses TRBV5-1 with TRBJ1-3; D is uncertain. V dropped 1 base and J dropped 2 bases, with 16 bases sitting between them. Per the germline V gene, CDR1 is SGHRS and CDR2 is YFSETQ. The CDR3 covers 17 residues. The CDR3 loop is CASSLSGFYGAGNTIYF. The CDR3 nucleotides read TGCGCCAGCAGCTTGTCGGGTTTTTATGGGGCTGGAAACACCATATATTTT.

The J gene is TRBJ2-3, the V gene TRBV12-3 or TRBV12-4; D remains ambiguous. The CDR3 is 13 residues long. V was clipped by 3 bases and J by 4 bases, with 8 bases between them. DNA for the CDR3: TGTGCCAGCAGTTTTAGGGTTCCAGATACGCAGTATTTT. It codes for CASSFRVPDTQYF.

There are many counts of this clonotype. The J gene is TRBJ2-2, the V gene TRBV25-1, with D maybe TRBD1 (5 bases). Trimming cost V 10 bases and J 2 bases, with 14 bases left between them. The germline gives CDR1 MGHDK, CDR2 SYGVNS. The CDR3 covers 14 residues. CDR3 sequence reads: CATRPGINTGELFF. CDR3 bases: TGTGCCACCCGGCCAGGGATCAACACCGGGGAGCTGTTTTTT.